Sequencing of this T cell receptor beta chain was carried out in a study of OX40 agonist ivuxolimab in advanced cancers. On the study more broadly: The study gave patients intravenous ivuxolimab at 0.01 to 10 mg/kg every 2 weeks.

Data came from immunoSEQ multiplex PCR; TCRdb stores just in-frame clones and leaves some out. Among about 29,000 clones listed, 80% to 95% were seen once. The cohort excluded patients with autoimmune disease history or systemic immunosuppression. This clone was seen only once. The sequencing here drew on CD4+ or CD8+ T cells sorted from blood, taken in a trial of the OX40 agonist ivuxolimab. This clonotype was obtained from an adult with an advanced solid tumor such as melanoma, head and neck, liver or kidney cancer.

CDR3 bases: TGTGCCGGTAGCGGACCGAACACCGGGGAGCTGTTTTTT. Translation gives CAGSGPNTGELFF. The chain couples TRBV30 to TRBJ2-2; maybe TRBD2 (6 bases). The ends were cut back, 8 bases at V and 0 bases at J, with 10 bases in the middle. CDR1 GTSNPN and CDR2 SVGIG come from the germline V gene (reference sequence). The CDR3 totals 13 residues.